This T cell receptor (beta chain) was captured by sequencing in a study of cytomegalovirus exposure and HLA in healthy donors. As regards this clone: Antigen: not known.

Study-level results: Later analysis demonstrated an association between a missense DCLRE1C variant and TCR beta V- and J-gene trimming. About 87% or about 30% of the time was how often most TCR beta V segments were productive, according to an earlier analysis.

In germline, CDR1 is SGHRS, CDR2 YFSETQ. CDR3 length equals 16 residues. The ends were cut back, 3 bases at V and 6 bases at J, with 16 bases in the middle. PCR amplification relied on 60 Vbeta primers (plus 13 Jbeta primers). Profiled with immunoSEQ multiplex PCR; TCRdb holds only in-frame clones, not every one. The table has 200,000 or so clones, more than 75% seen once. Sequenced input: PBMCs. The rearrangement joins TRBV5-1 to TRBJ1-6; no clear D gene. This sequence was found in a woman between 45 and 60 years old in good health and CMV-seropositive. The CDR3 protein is CASSSSGDRGNSPLHF. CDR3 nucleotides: TGCGCCAGCAGCTCAAGTGGGGATCGGGGTAATTCACCCCTCCACTTT.